The rows below give T cell receptor beta chains drawn from one sample of a study of blood T cell repertoires in COVID-19. Produced via immunoSEQ multiplex PCR; TCRdb's table is partial and in-frame only. Altogether about 190,000 clones are present, 84% being singletons, with the ten largest covering less than 20%. Sequenced input: peripheral blood. Receptors originate from a human donor in a cohort sampled during active COVID-19. CDR3s include the opening cysteine and the closing phenylalanine or tryptophan. The D gene is left open where the match is weak. Size tells how often a clone was seen (once, few, many) or the class of an expanded clone, and some rows leave it out.

d_call,clone_size,v_call,j_call,cdr3_aa
TRBD2,once,TRBV3-1/TRBV3-2,TRBJ2-1,CASSLASGGNNEQFF
TRBD1,NA,TRBV27,TRBJ1-1,CASTWVTGGAGTEAFF
NA,NA,TRBV5-1,TRBJ1-6,CASTQDGNSPLHF
TRBD1,NA,TRBV5-1,TRBJ1-1,CASSGTTGLVTEAFF
NA,NA,TRBV18,TRBJ2-1,CASSPRSGRRHNEQFF
NA,NA,TRBV7-9,TRBJ1-6,CASTRTEGSPLHF
NA,once,TRBV5-5,TRBJ2-5,CASSLEQGVETQYF
TRBD1,NA,TRBV15,TRBJ2-1,CATRGRDRANEQFF
NA,NA,TRBV7-8,TRBJ1-5,CASSLGLIGVQPQHF
TRBD1,NA,TRBV29-1,TRBJ2-2,CSVTGGWAGELFF
TRBD2,few,TRBV3-1/TRBV3-2,TRBJ2-5,CASSQGLAGSGGETQYF
NA,NA,TRBV19,TRBJ1-5,CASGATGLWDQPQHF
NA,once,TRBV3-1/TRBV3-2,TRBJ1-4,CASSQARFPDLKEKLFF
NA,NA,TRBV6-6,TRBJ2-7,CASTRGTWGQDEQYF
TRBD2,NA,TRBV18,TRBJ2-3,CASSPGTIGDTQYF
NA,once,TRBV10-3,TRBJ2-1,CAISESVNRDEQFF
TRBD1,NA,TRBV6-5,TRBJ1-5,CASSPGGSQPQHF
TRBD2,many,TRBV27,TRBJ2-7,CASSSPLAGGYEQYF
NA,NA,TRBV10-3,TRBJ2-3,CASNIRGTDTQYF
TRBD2,once,TRBV6-2/TRBV6-3,TRBJ2-2,CASSYSGLAEVAGELFF
NA,NA,TRBV20-1,TRBJ1-1,CSARTDLEAFF
NA,NA,TRBV19,TRBJ2-3,CASSRRIPGLTGPDTQYF
NA,NA,TRBV5-6,TRBJ1-5,CASSTGSSNQPQHF
NA,NA,TRBV5-1,TRBJ1-1,CASSGGQLNTEAFF
TRBD1,NA,TRBV28,TRBJ2-2,CASNQDRVGTGELFF
NA,NA,TRBV5-8,TRBJ2-3,CASSFGISTDTQYF
NA,NA,TRBV6-5,TRBJ1-2,CASMMRDGYTF
NA,NA,TRBV5-4,TRBJ1-1,CASSREPDATEAFF
NA,once,TRBV9,TRBJ2-3,CASSVVPGADTQYF
NA,NA,TRBV4-2,TRBJ1-1,CASSPRATGMDTEAFF
NA,NA,TRBV21-1,TRBJ1-2,CASSGTDHNYGYTF
TRBD1,NA,TRBV18,TRBJ2-7,CASSPRDSYEQYF